This record concerns one T cell receptor beta chain sequence. This record belongs to a study of blood T cell repertoires in COVID-19. Study summary: Nucleic acid was either cDNA or gDNA, and it came from T cells, B-cell-depleted T cells, or PBMCs.

As originally analysed: Amplified reference gene primers provided the basis for estimating nucleated cell counts. Assay: immunoSEQ multiplex PCR; the TCRdb copy retains only in-frame clones and omits some. The V and J calls and the clone size are those of that table, but D and trimming were determined from the DNA. This sample yields about 190,000 clones, of which 90% are seen a single time; roughly 0.56% belongs to the top ten. Sequenced sample: peripheral blood. This receptor was identified in a man aged 50-59 years with acute or convalescent COVID-19.

DNA for the CDR3: TGTGCCAGCAGCGGACAGGTCAATCAGCCCCAGCATTTT. Protein sequence: CASSGQVNQPQHF. The chain links TRBV7-2 to TRBJ1-5; 7 nucleotides match TRBD1. The CDR3 has 13 residues. The V gene's germline CDR1 is SGHTA and CDR2 FQGNSA. V dropped 5 bases and J dropped 3; count of bases not matched to a gene: 1.